One sample yielded the 24 T cell receptor beta chains listed below, sequenced in a study of STAT5B mutations in CD4+ large granular lymphocyte leukemia. Produced via immunoSEQ multiplex PCR; TCRdb's table is partial and in-frame only. The top ten hold approximately 0.6% of the sample, which has about 36,000 clones, around 80% seen once. Sequencing was carried out using CD4+ T cells from blood buffy coats. The receptor set was obtained from a human donor in good health.

This clone was counted between two and nine times. V gene TRBV10-3 combines with J gene TRBJ1-4, with D unresolved. Germline CDR1 is ENHRY and CDR2 is SYGVKD. V shed 0 bases and J shed 6 bases, with 8 bases lying between them. CDR3 length: 14 residues. The chain's CDR3 is CAISESEGDEKLFF. CDR3 coding DNA: TGTGCCATCAGTGAGTCTGAGGGAGATGAAAAACTGTTTTTT.

The chain employs TRBV30 and TRBJ2-5; D perhaps matches TRBD2 (6 bases). Germline CDR1 GTSNPN, CDR2 SVGIG (reference sequence). V was clipped by 4 bases and J by 0 bases, with 15 bases between them. The CDR3 extends over 15 amino acids. The CDR3 loop reads CAWNRREAYQETQYF. CDR3 nucleotide sequence: TGTGCCTGGAACCGAAGGGAGGCGTACCAAGAGACCCAGTACTTC.

The CDR3 coding sequence is TGTGCCAGCAGCGGATGGACTAGCGGGGGGGAAGTGCTGTTTTTT. Translating gives CASSGWTSGGEVLFF. The chain combines TRBV11-2 with TRBJ2-2; 15 bases line up with TRBD2. Unmatched junction bases numbered 8, after V lost 5 bases and J lost 13 bases. This CDR3 is built from 15 residues. Germline CDR1 and CDR2: SGHAT and FQNNGV.

This chain joins TRBV6-6 and TRBJ2-6, with D unclear. The V end lost 5 bases, the J end lost 1 base, and 9 bases lay between the germline ends. CDR1 and CDR2 from the germline V gene are MNHNY and SVGAGI (reference sequence). There are 15 residues in the CDR3. CDR3 sequence reads: CASSRGQSGANVLTF. Written as DNA, the CDR3 is TGTGCCAGCAGTCGCGGCCAATCTGGGGCCAACGTCCTGACTTTC.

This rearrangement joins TRBV7-8 to TRBJ2-7; D is undetermined. Looked up from germline, CDR1 is SGHVS and CDR2 is FQNEAQ. Trimming took off 1 base at V and 3 bases at J, with 7 bases between the two ends. The CDR3 is 13 residues long. The chain's CDR3 is CASSLVEGYEQYF. In nucleotides, the CDR3 is TGTGCCAGCAGCTTAGTAGAAGGCTACGAGCAGTACTTC. Full variable domain (remainder filled in from reference TRBV7-8 and TRBJ2-7): GAGVSQSPRYKVAKRGQDVALRCDPISGHVSLFWYQQALGQGPEFLTYFQNEAQLDKSGLPSDRFFAERPEGSVSTLKIQRTQQEDSAVYLCASSLVEGYEQYFGPGTRLTVT.

The CDR3 coding sequence is TGTGCCTGGAGTGAAACTGCTTCGGGGCAGTTCTTC. Translation: CAWSETASGQFF. V usage is TRBV30 and J usage is TRBJ2-1; D ambiguous. V gave up 1 base and J gave up 12 bases, with 13 bases separating them. Germline CDR1 GTSNPN, CDR2 SVGIG (reference sequence). CDR3 length: 12 residues.

The V gene is TRBV5-5, the J gene TRBJ2-3; no clear D gene. Per germline, CDR1 SGHKS and CDR2 YYEKEE (reference sequence). V lost 2 bases, J lost 2 bases, and 9 bases lay in between. The CDR3 totals 14 residues. This CDR3 is CASSLLRSTDTQYF. CDR3 sequence (DNA): TGTGCCAGCAGCTTACTGCGGTCCACAGATACGCAGTATTTT.

This clone was seen a single time. This chain links TRBV6-6 with TRBJ1-1, with TRBD1 matching 7 bases. V lost 7 bases to trimming and J lost 0 bases; unmatched junction nucleotides: 8. The CDR3 consists of 15 residues. Germline V gives CDR1 MNHNY, CDR2 SVGAGI (reference sequence). This CDR3 is CASKGQGGLNTEAFF. For the CDR3, the DNA is TGTGCCAGCAAGGGCCAAGGGGGCTTGAACACTGAAGCTTTCTTT.

The chain combines TRBV19 with TRBJ2-7, with D tentatively TRBD2 (7 bases). Germline loops: CDR1 LNHDA, CDR2 SQIVND (reference sequence). The CDR3 length is 14 residues. V was cut by 1 base and J by 2 bases, with 9 bases left in between. The CDR3 loop is CASSIAGGTYEQYF. CDR3 sequence (DNA): TGTGCCAGTAGTATAGCGGGGGGCACCTACGAGCAGTACTTC. Complete variable domain (other parts from reference TRBV19 and TRBJ2-7): DGGITQSPKYLFRKEGQNVTLSCEQNLNHDAMYWYRQDPGQGLRLIYYSQIVNDFQKGDIAEGYSVSREKKESFPLTVTSAQKNPTAFYLCASSIAGGTYEQYFGPGTRLTVT.

This clone was seen a handful of times. This chain connects TRBV30 to TRBJ1-2; D call uncertain. The CDR3 is made up of 12 amino acids. Between the trimmed V and J ends, which lost 2 bases and 4 bases, there was a span of 8 bases. CDR1 is GTSNPN and CDR2 is SVGIG in the germline V gene (reference sequence). The CDR3 coding sequence is TGTGCCTGGAGTATAGACATCTATGGCTACACCTTC. Its translation is CAWSIDIYGYTF.

The chain carries TRBV5-6 and TRBJ1-2; 7 nucleotides line up with TRBD1. The V and J ends lost 2 bases and 4 bases, in that order; junction bases with no gene match: 8. The CDR3 length is 15 residues. Germline assignment: CDR1 SGHDT and CDR2 YYEEEE. Written as DNA, the CDR3 is TGTGCCAGCAGCTTAGGGGGCAGCACCCTCTATGGCTACACCTTC. Amino acids: CASSLGGSTLYGYTF. Full variable domain (remainder filled in from reference TRBV5-6 and TRBJ1-2): DAGVTQSPTHLIKTRGQQVTLRCSPKSGHDTVSWYQQALGQGPQFIFQYYEEEERQRGNFPDRFSGHQFPNYSSELNVNALLLGDSALYLCASSLGGSTLYGYTFGSGTRLTVV.

This CDR3 reads CASSLDLAGGYNEQFF. As DNA, the CDR3 is TGTGCCAGCAGCTTGGATCTAGCGGGAGGCTACAATGAGCAGTTCTTC. The rearrangement uses TRBV5-4 and TRBJ2-1; 11 positions agree with TRBD2. The CDR3 spans 16 residues. The germline gives CDR1 SGHNT, CDR2 YYREEE (reference sequence). V lost 0 bases to trimming and J lost 3 bases; unmatched junction nucleotides: 2.

This clone was seen a handful of times. V usage is TRBV5-1 and J usage is TRBJ2-5, with a weak D call TRBD1 (5 bases). The V gene lost 7 bases and the J gene lost 1 base, with 14 bases spanning the gap. CDR3 length equals 14 residues. Germline CDR1 is SGHRS and CDR2 is YFSETQ. The chain's CDR3 is CASGEQGFQETQYF. Written as DNA, the CDR3 is TGCGCCAGCGGAGAGCAGGGCTTCCAAGAGACCCAGTACTTC. Full variable domain (remainder filled in from reference TRBV5-1 and TRBJ2-5): KAGVTQTPRYLIKTRGQQVTLSCSPISGHRSVSWYQQTPGQGLQFLFEYFSETQRNKGNFPGRFSGRQFSNSRSEMNVSTLELGDSALYLCASGEQGFQETQYFGPGTRLLVL.

The rearrangement joins TRBV19 to TRBJ2-5; 7 nucleotides line up with TRBD2. The germline V gene encodes CDR1 LNHDA and CDR2 SQIVND (reference sequence). The CDR3 is 12 amino acids. With 5 bases clipped from V and 7 bases from J, the junction kept 4 bases outside the gene matches. CDR3 region: CASSGLAATQYF. The DNA for the CDR3 is TGTGCCAGTAGTGGGCTAGCGGCGACCCAGTACTTC.

The genes are TRBV7-2 and TRBJ2-7; unclear D gene. This CDR3 region has 12 residues. The germline V gene encodes CDR1 SGHTA and CDR2 FQGNSA. V was clipped by 5 bases and J by 4 bases, with 9 bases between them. In nucleotides, the CDR3 is TGTGCCAGCAGCCCCCTGGGTTACGAGCAGTACTTC. The encoded protein is CASSPLGYEQYF.

This clone has only a few counts. The chain couples TRBV7-9 to TRBJ1-2; D is unclear. V gave up 5 bases and J gave up 7 bases, with 8 bases separating them. The CDR3 has 11 residues. CDR1 and CDR2 (germline): SEHNR, FQNEAQ (reference sequence). The CDR3 sequence is CASSASRGYTF. CDR3 nucleotides: TGTGCCAGCAGCGCCTCGCGTGGCTACACCTTC.

This clone turned up a few times. The chain couples TRBV4-3 to TRBJ2-2, with TRBD2 matching 7 bases. With 1 base clipped from V and 6 bases from J, the junction kept 5 bases outside the gene matches. The CDR3 consists of 15 residues. Per the germline V gene, CDR1 is LGHNA and CDR2 is YSLEER. Written as DNA, the CDR3 is TGCGCCAGCAGCCAAGCCAGAAGCGGGGCCGGGGAGCTGTTTTTT. This encodes CASSQARSGAGELFF.

The rearrangement uses TRBV6-4 and TRBJ2-1; no reliable D call. Trimming took 6 bases from V and 5 from J, leaving 23 bases between them. Germline V gene lookup returns CDR1 MRHNA and CDR2 SNTAGT. The CDR3 runs 17 residues. The CDR3 DNA follows: TGTGCCAGCAGGGGAACGTTAGCTTCCCCAGGTAACAATGAGCAGTTCTTC. Translation gives CASRGTLASPGNNEQFF.

This chain uses TRBV27 with TRBJ2-3; D is perhaps TRBD1 (5 bases). CDR1 and CDR2 (germline): MNHEY, SMNVEV (reference sequence). Trimming took 6 bases from V and 8 from J, leaving 18 bases between them. The length of the CDR3 is 14 residues. The CDR3 DNA is TGTGCCAGCAGGGTCAGGGAAGGGCTCGCTACGCAGTATTTT. As protein: CASRVREGLATQYF.

The CDR3 bases are TGTGCCATCAACGAGGGCAGCCGAGGGGGTAGCTCCTATAATTCACCCCTCCACTTT. Protein sequence: CAINEGSRGGSSYNSPLHF. The chain joins TRBV10-3 to TRBJ1-6; the D gene is possibly TRBD1 (6 bases). The germline CDR1 and CDR2 sequences are ENHRY and SYGVKD. V lost 7 bases and J 0 bases, leaving 22 bases between the germline ends. This CDR3 contains 19 residues.

J is TRBJ2-7 and V is TRBV30; D not resolved. The CDR3 sequence is 11 residues long. With 3 bases removed from V and 4 bases from J, the gap between germline ends came to 7 bases. The germline gives CDR1 GTSNPN, CDR2 SVGIG (reference sequence). CDR3 residues: CAWSSGYEQYF. The DNA for the CDR3 is TGTGCCTGGAGCTCCGGATACGAGCAGTACTTC.

The table lists this clone with a few counts. The V call is TRBV11-2, the J call TRBJ2-3; 7 nucleotides align to TRBD1. The CDR3 is 15 residues long. CDR1 and CDR2 (germline): SGHAT, FQNNGV. V lost 4 bases to trimming and J lost 0 bases; unmatched junction nucleotides: 4. The CDR3 bases are TGTGCCAGCAGCTCGATACAGGGGAGCACAGATACGCAGTATTTT. Residues: CASSSIQGSTDTQYF. Based on the CDR3 plus reference TRBV11-2 and TRBJ2-3, the full variable domain is EAGVAQSPRYKIIEKRQSVAFWCNPISGHATLYWYQQILGQGPKLLIQFQNNGVVDDSQLPKDRFSAERLKGVDSTLKIQPAKLEDSAVYLCASSSIQGSTDTQYFGPGTRLTVL.

The V gene is TRBV11-2, the J gene TRBJ2-7; D gene unclear. Trimming took 0 bases from V and 0 from J, leaving 9 bases between them. This CDR3 spans 15 amino acids. Germline CDR1 is SGHAT and CDR2 is FQNNGV. The CDR3 DNA is TGTGCCAGCAGCTTAGAGTCAGCTCCCTCCTACGAGCAGTACTTC. Its protein is CASSLESAPSYEQYF.

V and J are TRBV7-8 and TRBJ2-7; D not certain. The germline CDR1 and CDR2 sequences are SGHVS and FQNEAQ. There are 15 residues in the CDR3. V was clipped by 2 bases and J by 0 bases, with 11 bases between them. In DNA form, the CDR3 reads TGTGCCAGCAGCTTAACTTCAGTTGGCTCCTACGAGCAGTACTTC. This codes for CASSLTSVGSYEQYF.